This T cell receptor (beta chain) was recorded in a study of T cells in narcolepsy. Looking at the study overall: Enrolled donors included narcolepsy type 1 or type 2 patients and healthy controls. Broader study findings: Blood of same and different patients, but not healthy controls, reportedly held recurring autoreactive clonotypes. No autoreactive T cell clone sequences appeared in some memory CD4+ repertoires. HCRT-specific and TRIB2-specific autoreactive clonotypes appeared among same-patient CSF and blood CD4+ clonotypes.

This clone was observed once. Its target is not known. Assay used: immunoSEQ multiplex PCR; TCRdb lists only in-frame clones, some missing. Of tens of thousands of clones listed, about 91% were seen once; the top ten hold under 1.5%. V shed 0 bases and J 4 bases; nucleotides not matched to a gene: 4. This CDR3 is 16 amino acids long. Germline CDR1 and CDR2: SGHRS and YFSETQ. The gene calls are TRBV5-1 and TRBJ2-1; TRBD2 agrees at 10 bases. Sequenced input: CD45RA- memory CD4+ T cells from PBMCs. This clonotype originated in a human donor with narcolepsy. The CDR3 sequence: CASSLVVTSGYNEQFF. The CDR3 DNA sequence: TGCGCCAGCAGCTTGGTAGTGACTAGCGGGTACAATGAGCAGTTCTTC. Based on the CDR3 plus reference TRBV5-1 and TRBJ2-1, the full variable domain is KAGVTQTPRYLIKTRGQQVTLSCSPISGHRSVSWYQQTPGQGLQFLFEYFSETQRNKGNFPGRFSGRQFSNSRSEMNVSTLELGDSALYLCASSLVVTSGYNEQFFGPGTRLTVL.